This T cell receptor beta chain was sequenced during a study of Graves' ophthalmopathy and Graves' hyperthyroidism. The authors amplified TCR beta CDR3 regions, and they did so from RNA transcripts for repertoire sequencing. Scientists carried out first-round RT-PCR using HTBI primers and then a second-round multiplex PCR. Using its own MiXCR run on the multiplex PCR reads, TCRdb lists one record per CDR3 protein. The sample holds roughly 350,000 distinct CDR3 sequences, about a sixth seen once. About this clonotype itself: Its antigen is not identified.

Stable hyperthyroidism denotes an absence of ophthalmopathy throughout 18 months of follow-up. Enrolled hyperthyroidism patients had a new diagnosis, a duration under 2 months, and an age of 18 to 65. The diagnostic workup employed clinical symptoms, serum thyroxine, TRAb, thyroid ultrasound and orbital computed tomography. Study-wide points: Classification of ophthalmopathy versus stable hyperthyroidism by a 13-signature model yielded under 90% sensitivity and approximately 79% specificity.

The origin of this receptor is an adult woman with stable Graves' hyperthyroidism. Sequencing input: peripheral blood.

The CDR3 here is CASSRQGGNNQPQHF. In nucleotides, the CDR3 is TGTGCCAGCAGCCGACAGGGGGGGAACAATCAGCCCCAGCATTTT. The rearrangement joins TRBV7-2 to TRBJ1-5; 9 nucleotides line up with TRBD1. Germline V gene sequence: CDR1 SGHTA, CDR2 FQGNSA. Losses at the gene ends were 5 bases for V and 3 bases for J; bases not matched to a gene: 5. This CDR3 is 15 amino acids long.